This T cell receptor (beta chain) is drawn from a study of shared clonotypes between healthy human individuals. Per the study methods: Filtering was not the same, since immunoSEQ gave junction-only sequences without quality scores. Profiled with immunoSEQ multiplex PCR; TCRdb holds only in-frame clones, not every one. That table furnishes V, J and clone size, whereas the DNA furnished D and trimming. Of some 490,000 clones listed, 60% to 80% are singletons. From germline, CDR1 is MNHNS and CDR2 SASEGT. The CDR3 spans 14 residues. V dropped 6 bases and J dropped 3 bases, with 15 bases sitting between them.

The sequence was obtained from a woman in her thirties or forties in good health. Some clones in this sample may be carry-over from other donors' samples. The specimen sequenced was PBMCs. The chain is built from TRBV6-1 and TRBJ2-7; D is perhaps TRBD1 or TRBD2 (6 bases each). CDR3 in DNA: TGTGCCAGCAGCGAACAGGGACTTAGCTACGAGCAGTACTTC. Protein product: CASSEQGLSYEQYF.